This T cell receptor (beta chain) comes out of a study of tumor-infiltrating lymphocytes in primary liver carcinoma. About the study: Tumor lesions were T1-T3 N0M0 and spanned about 4.2 to 10 cm.

The researchers obtained blood RNA from unsorted whole blood and also extracted germline DNA. Constant-region priming of roughly 0.45 ug total RNA yielded TCR beta cDNA. Library construction for TCR beta comprised three nested multiplex PCR rounds performed with slightly modified ARM-PCR. TCRdb itself ran the multiplex PCR reads through MiXCR, one entry per CDR3 protein. The table has approximately 330,000 distinct CDR3 sequences, about 61% seen once. The receptor was derived from a man between 40 and 49 years old with primary liver carcinoma and hepatitis B virus infection. Input material: peripheral blood.

The CDR3 loop reads CAIRIQGVGNTIYF. As DNA, the CDR3 is TGTGCCATCAGGATACAGGGGGTCGGAAACACCATATATTTT. The chain has TRBV10-3 and TRBJ1-3, with 8 nucleotides matching TRBD1. This CDR3 contains 14 residues. The trim removed 6 bases at V and 4 bases at J, leaving 5 bases unmatched. The germline V gene has CDR1 ENHRY and CDR2 SYGVKD.